This entry describes one T cell receptor (beta chain). Per the original methods: Estimated nucleated cell counts came from reference gene primer amplification. The protocol was immunoSEQ multiplex PCR, while the TCRdb copy is restricted to in-frame clones and leaves out a portion. From that table come the V and J calls and clone size; the DNA was used to work out D and trimming. The sample lists 95,000 to 150,000 clones, around 80% occurring once. This record belongs to a study of blood T cell repertoires in COVID-19. Turning to the study itself: From T cells, B-cell-depleted T cells, or PBMCs came the material, which was cDNA or gDNA.

Sequenced sample: peripheral blood. This sequence was found in a woman of 80 years or more with acute or convalescent COVID-19.

DNA of the CDR3: TGTGCCAGCAGCCAAGCCGGTGACAGGGGGACTGAAGCTTTCTTT. Its translation: CASSQAGDRGTEAFF. The chain is built from TRBV4-2 and TRBJ1-1; 9 bases are shared with TRBD1. Trimming cost V 1 base and J 5 bases; bases outside gene matches: 5. The CDR3 loop spans 15 amino acids. Germline V gene sequence: CDR1 LGHNA, CDR2 YNFKEQ.